A selection of T cell receptor beta chains follows, all from one sample in a study of blood T cell repertoires in COVID-19. Only in-frame clones appear in the TCRdb table, and some are missing; sequencing was by immunoSEQ multiplex PCR. Here the sample spans some 25,000 clones, 92% being singletons. Specimen: peripheral blood. These TCRs come from a human donor in a cohort sampled during active COVID-19. Both conserved end residues are part of each CDR3. A D gene is named only where the DNA matches it firmly. Rows give clone size only sometimes, using once, few, many, or a class for an expanded clone.

d_gene,abundance,v_gene,j_gene,CDR3nt,CDR3aa
TRBD2,once,TRBV5-1,TRBJ2-1,TGCGCCAGCGGGGGACTTCTGACTAGCGGGAGGGCCCAGAATGAGCAGTTCTTC,CASGGLLTSGRAQNEQFF
NA,NA,TRBV7-2,TRBJ2-3,TGTGCCAGCAGCCCACGGCGTGGAGGGTACACAGATACGCAGTATTTT,CASSPRRGGYTDTQYF
NA,NA,TRBV5-1,TRBJ2-2,TGCGCCAGCAGCTTGACCACAGGGCAGAACACCGGGGAGCTGTTTTTT,CASSLTTGQNTGELFF
NA,NA,TRBV27,TRBJ2-3,TGTGCCAGCAGTTCGCTTTTAGCGGACCAAGGCCCAGATACGCAGTATTTT,CASSSLLADQGPDTQYF
NA,few,TRBV9,TRBJ1-1,TGTGCCAGCAGCGTCCTGGACTCTAACACTGAAGCTTTCTTT,CASSVLDSNTEAFF
TRBD1,few,TRBV2,TRBJ2-7,TGTGCCACCCGTCGCCAGGGGGCGGGCTCCTACGAGCAGTACTTC,CATRRQGAGSYEQYF
NA,NA,TRBV11-3,TRBJ1-1,TGTGCCAGCAGCTCACGGGTGCGCACTGAAGCTTTCTTT,CASSSRVRTEAFF
TRBD1,NA,TRBV4-1,TRBJ2-7,TGCGCCAGCAGCCCCTCGGACAGGGACCTTTACGAGCAGTACTTC,CASSPSDRDLYEQYF
NA,NA,TRBV24-1,TRBJ2-2,TGTGCCACCAGTGCAGGGATCGACACCGGGGAGCTGTTTTTT,CATSAGIDTGELFF
TRBD1,NA,TRBV6-6,TRBJ1-5,TGTGCCAGCAGCCGATCGGGACAGGGCCTGAATCAGCCCCAGCATTTT,CASSRSGQGLNQPQHF
TRBD2,NA,TRBV10-3,TRBJ2-1,TGTGCCATCAGGGGGACTAGCGGAGACAATGAGCAGTTCTTC,CAIRGTSGDNEQFF
TRBD1,NA,TRBV2,TRBJ1-2,TGTGCCAGCATGGTTGGACAGGGGGCGAACTATGGCTACACCTTC,CASMVGQGANYGYTF
NA,NA,TRBV5-1,TRBJ2-1,TGCGCCAGCAGCCCCCGAACCCGCGGCTCCTACAATGAGCAGTTCTTC,CASSPRTRGSYNEQFF
TRBD2,NA,TRBV7-7,TRBJ2-3,TGTGCCAGCAGCCCTAGCGGGGGGAGCACAGATACGCAGTATTTT,CASSPSGGSTDTQYF
TRBD1,NA,TRBV5-6,TRBJ1-5,TGTGCCAGCAGCGCCGCAGGGGGCGGGCAGCCCCAGCATTTT,CASSAAGGGQPQHF
TRBD1,NA,TRBV4-2,TRBJ1-4,TGTGCCAGCAGCCAAATCTCCGGGACAGGGGGCGTGAAACTGTTTTTT,CASSQISGTGGVKLFF
TRBD1,NA,TRBV3-1/TRBV3-2,TRBJ1-1,TGTGCCAGCAGCCAAACTACCTTGGACAGGGCCACTGAAGCTTTCTTT,CASSQTTLDRATEAFF